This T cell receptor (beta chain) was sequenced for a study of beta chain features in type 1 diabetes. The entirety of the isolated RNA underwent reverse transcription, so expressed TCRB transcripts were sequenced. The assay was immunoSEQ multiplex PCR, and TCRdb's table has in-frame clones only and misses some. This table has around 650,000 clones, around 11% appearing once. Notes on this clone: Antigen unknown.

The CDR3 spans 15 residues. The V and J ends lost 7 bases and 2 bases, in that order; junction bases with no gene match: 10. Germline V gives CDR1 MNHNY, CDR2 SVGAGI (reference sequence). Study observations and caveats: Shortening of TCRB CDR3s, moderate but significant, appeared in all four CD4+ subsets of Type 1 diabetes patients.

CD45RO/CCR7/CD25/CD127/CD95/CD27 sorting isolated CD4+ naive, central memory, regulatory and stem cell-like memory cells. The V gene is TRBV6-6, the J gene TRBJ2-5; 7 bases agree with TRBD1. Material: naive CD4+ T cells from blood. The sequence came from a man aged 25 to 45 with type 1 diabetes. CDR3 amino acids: CASTKTGMWQETQYF. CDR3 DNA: TGTGCCAGCACCAAGACAGGGATGTGGCAAGAGACCCAGTACTTC.